Reported below is one T cell receptor (beta chain). Its antigen remains unidentified. Measured with immunoSEQ multiplex PCR; TCRdb has only the in-frame clones, and not every one. The profile covers millions of clones, with 85% to 95% appearing a single time and roughly 0.13% taken by the ten largest. This record comes from a study of shared clonotypes between healthy human individuals. Overall study context: The study enrolled two women and three men aged 18 to 49.

Study findings and constraints: In general, naive subsets displayed greater estimated richness than memory subsets did. Despite large depth, sorted-subset datasets appeared incompletely sequenced.

The CDR3 length is 13 residues. CDR1 and CDR2 (germline): MNHGY, SAAAGT. V was pared by 7 bases and J by 4 bases, with 14 bases between. The sequencing input was naive CD4+ T cells sorted from blood. The subset is: CD45RA+ positively selected. The genes are TRBV6-8 and TRBJ2-7; TRBD1 might be the D (5 bases). The receptor's source is a man aged 18 to 30 in good health. CDR3: CASIFQGIYEQYF. The CDR3 nucleotides read TGTGCCAGCATTTTCCAGGGAATTTACGAGCAGTACTTC.